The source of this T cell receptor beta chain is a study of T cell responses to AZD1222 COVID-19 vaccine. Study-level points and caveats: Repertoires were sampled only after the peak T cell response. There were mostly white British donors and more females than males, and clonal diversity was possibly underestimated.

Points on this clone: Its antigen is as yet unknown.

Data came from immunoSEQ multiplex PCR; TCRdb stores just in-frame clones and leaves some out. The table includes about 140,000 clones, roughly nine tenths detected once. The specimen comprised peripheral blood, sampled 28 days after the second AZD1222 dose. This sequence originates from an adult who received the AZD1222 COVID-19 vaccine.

The CDR3, as DNA: TGCAGTGCTAGTGAGGGCCTCCTCACCTACAATGAGCAGTTCTTC. Translation: CSASEGLLTYNEQFF. The genes are TRBV20-1 and TRBJ2-1, with a tentative D call TRBD2 (5 bases). Trimming removed 3 bases at V and 2 bases at J, with 14 bases between. CDR1 DFQATT and CDR2 SNEGSKA come from the germline V gene (reference sequence). The CDR3 is made up of 15 amino acids.